Below, one TCR beta chain is given with its context. Germline lookup yields CDR1 MNHEY and CDR2 SMNVEV (reference sequence). V gave up 5 bases and J gave up 3 bases, with 10 bases separating them. CDR3 length: 14 amino acids. This record belongs to a study of technical replicates of blood from a few donors. The table came from immunoSEQ multiplex PCR; TCRdb's copy has only in-frame clones and leaves some out. The data hold some 80,000 clones, with just under 95% observed a single time. The gene calls are TRBV27 and TRBJ2-2; tentatively, D is TRBD1 (5 bases). The receptor was isolated from a human donor in good health. Input material: T cells isolated from PBMCs. In DNA, the CDR3 is TGTGCCAGCAGTCCAGGGCGATACACCGGGGAGCTGTTTTTT. As protein: CASSPGRYTGELFF.